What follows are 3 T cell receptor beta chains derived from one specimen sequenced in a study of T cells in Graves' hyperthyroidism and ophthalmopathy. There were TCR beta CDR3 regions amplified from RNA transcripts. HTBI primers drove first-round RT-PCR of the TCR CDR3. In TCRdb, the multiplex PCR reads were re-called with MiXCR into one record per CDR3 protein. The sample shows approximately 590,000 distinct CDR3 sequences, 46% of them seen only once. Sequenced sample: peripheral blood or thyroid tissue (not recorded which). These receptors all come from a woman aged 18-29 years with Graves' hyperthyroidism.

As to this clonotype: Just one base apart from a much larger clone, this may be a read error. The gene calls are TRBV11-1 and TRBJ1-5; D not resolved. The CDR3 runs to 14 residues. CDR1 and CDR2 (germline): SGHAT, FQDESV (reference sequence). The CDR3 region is CASGLAFSNQPQHF. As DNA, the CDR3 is TGTGCCAGCGGCTTAGCCTTTAGCAATCAGCCCCAGCATTTT.

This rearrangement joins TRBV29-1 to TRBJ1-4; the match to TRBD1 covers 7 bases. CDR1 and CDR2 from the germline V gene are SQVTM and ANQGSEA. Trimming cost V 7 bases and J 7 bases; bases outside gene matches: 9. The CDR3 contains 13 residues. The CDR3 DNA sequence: TGCAGCGCCGAGACAGGGTATGTTGAAAAACTGTTTTTT. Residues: CSAETGYVEKLFF.

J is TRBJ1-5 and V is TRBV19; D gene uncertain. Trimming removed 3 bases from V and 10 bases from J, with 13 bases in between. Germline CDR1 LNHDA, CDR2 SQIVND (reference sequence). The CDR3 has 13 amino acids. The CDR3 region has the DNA TGTGCCAGTAGTATTGCGGGGTTCGCCCCCCAGCATTTT. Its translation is CASSIAGFAPQHF.